The present entry profiles one T cell receptor (beta chain) with its context. This specimen belongs to a study of cytomegalovirus exposure and HLA in healthy donors. Across the study: Across some 400 genotyped donors, 81% landed in the Caucasian-associated ancestry cluster.

PCR was performed using 60 Vbeta and 13 Jbeta primers. The repertoire was sequenced with immunoSEQ multiplex PCR; TCRdb's copy has only in-frame clones and lacks some. Among around 230,000 clones, about 80% were seen once, and the ten largest hold roughly 5.5%. The TCR was taken from a man aged 40-49 years in good health and CMV-seropositive. The sequenced material came from PBMCs.

The CDR3 here is CASSFGTTPYEQYF. Here the CDR3 DNA reads TGTGCCAGCAGCTTCGGGACTACGCCCTACGAGCAGTACTTC. V gene TRBV7-9 combines with J gene TRBJ2-7; 7 positions match TRBD2. CDR3 length equals 14 residues. Germline V lookup: CDR1 SEHNR, CDR2 FQNEAQ (reference sequence). V dropped 3 bases and J dropped 2; count of bases not matched to a gene: 4.